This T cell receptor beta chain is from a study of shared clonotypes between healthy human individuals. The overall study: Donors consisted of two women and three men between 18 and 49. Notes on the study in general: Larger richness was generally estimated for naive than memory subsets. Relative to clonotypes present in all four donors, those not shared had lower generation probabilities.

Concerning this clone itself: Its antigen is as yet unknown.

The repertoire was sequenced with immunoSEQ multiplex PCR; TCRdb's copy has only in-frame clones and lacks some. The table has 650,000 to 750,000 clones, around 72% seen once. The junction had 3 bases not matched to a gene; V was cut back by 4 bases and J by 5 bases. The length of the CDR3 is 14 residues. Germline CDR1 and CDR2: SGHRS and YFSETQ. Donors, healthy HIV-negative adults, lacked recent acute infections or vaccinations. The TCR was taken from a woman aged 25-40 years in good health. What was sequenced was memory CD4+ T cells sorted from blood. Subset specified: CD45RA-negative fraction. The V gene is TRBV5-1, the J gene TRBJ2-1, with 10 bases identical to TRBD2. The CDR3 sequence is CASSGLAGDNEQFF. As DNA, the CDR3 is TGCGCCAGCAGCGGTCTAGCGGGAGACAATGAGCAGTTCTTC.